This TCR beta chain was profiled in a study of immune cell composition in non-small cell lung cancer. Study findings and constraints: Lung squamous cell carcinoma tumours had significantly higher top 10 clone scores and productive clonality than lung adenocarcinoma. Clones >0.5% enriched in tumour were rarer in adenocarcinoma (roughly 33%) than squamous (roughly 75%).

Template was genomic DNA from frozen, unsorted single-cell suspensions. In regard to this clone: What it binds is unknown.

Profiled with immunoSEQ multiplex PCR; TCRdb holds only in-frame clones, not every one. The data contain 4,900 or so clones, over 65% of them singletons. This CDR3 has 16 amino acids. Germline assignment: CDR1 SGHNT and CDR2 YYREEE (reference sequence). The J segment lost 4 bases and the V segment lost 3 bases, leaving 9 bases of the junction unmatched. The TCR originated in a human donor with non-small cell lung cancer. J is TRBJ2-2 and V is TRBV5-4, with 7 bases identical to TRBD1. The sequencing sample was made of lung tumor tissue. The CDR3 sequence: CASSYRDSSFTGELFF. DNA of the CDR3: TGTGCCAGCAGCTACCGGGACAGTTCTTTCACCGGGGAGCTGTTTTTT.